The 8 T cell receptor beta chains in this list originate from one sample, sequenced in a study of blood T cell repertoires in COVID-19. The method was immunoSEQ multiplex PCR; TCRdb's version includes in-frame clones alone and lacks a portion of them. The repertoire holds about half a million clones, with approximately 85% as singletons. Sample: peripheral blood. Receptors were obtained from a human donor in a cohort sampled during active COVID-19.

The chain combines TRBV29-1 with TRBJ2-5; 9 bases are a match to TRBD1. Looked up from germline, CDR1 is SQVTM and CDR2 is ANQGSEA. Trimming took 7 bases from V and 2 from J; bases not matched to a gene: 5. This CDR3 is built from 13 residues. CDR3 protein: CSGGTGLQETQYF. DNA for the CDR3: TGCAGCGGTGGGACAGGGTTGCAAGAGACCCAGTACTTC.

The V gene is TRBV4-3, the J gene TRBJ1-1; 7 nucleotides match TRBD1. CDR1 is LGHNA, CDR2 YSLEER, per germline. This CDR3 region has 16 residues. Trimming at V came to 0 bases and at J to 0 bases, leaving 4 bases not matched to a gene. The CDR3 DNA is TGCGCCAGCAGCCAAGATGTAGGGGGCTTGAACACTGAAGCTTTCTTT. Protein sequence: CASSQDVGGLNTEAFF.

This chain links TRBV2 with TRBJ2-3, with D maybe TRBD2 (6 bases). The CDR3 length is 14 residues. Germline values: CDR1 SNHLY, CDR2 FYNNEI. The germline V and J ends were trimmed by 7 bases and 2 bases, with 13 bases remaining between them. CDR3 residues: CASNIGSVTDTQYF. In DNA, the CDR3 is TGTGCCAGCAACATCGGGAGTGTCACAGATACGCAGTATTTT.

CDR3 nucleotides: TGCGCCAGCAGCTGGGAGCCGGGCGTCACTGAAGCTTTCTTT. Protein sequence: CASSWEPGVTEAFF. The chain joins TRBV5-1 to TRBJ1-1; D call uncertain. Trimming took off 3 bases at V and 4 bases at J, with 13 bases between the two ends. Per germline, CDR1 SGHRS and CDR2 YFSETQ. This CDR3 has 14 residues. Drawing the rest from reference TRBV5-1 and TRBJ1-1, the complete variable domain is KAGVTQTPRYLIKTRGQQVTLSCSPISGHRSVSWYQQTPGQGLQFLFEYFSETQRNKGNFPGRFSGRQFSNSRSEMNVSTLELGDSALYLCASSWEPGVTEAFFGQGTRLTVV.

This chain uses TRBV7-9 with TRBJ2-1; TRBD2 aligns across 8 bases. CDR3 length equals 16 residues. After removal of 5 bases from V and 1 base from J, the junction contained 7 bases not matched to a gene. CDR1 and CDR2 from the germline V gene are SEHNR and FQNEAQ (reference sequence). The CDR3 coding sequence is TGTGCCAGCAGCGCCTTAGCGGGGCCTTCCTACAATGAGCAGTTCTTC. Encoded protein: CASSALAGPSYNEQFF.

The CDR3 nucleotides are TGTGCCAGCAGCCCTACGGTCCGATCACCCTTCTCCTACGAGCAGTACTTC. This sequence encodes CASSPTVRSPFSYEQYF. V is TRBV28 and J is TRBJ2-7; D ambiguous. Trimming took 6 bases from V and 0 from J, leaving 21 bases between them. Looked up from germline, CDR1 is MDHEN and CDR2 is SYDVKM. This CDR3 region has 17 residues.

As regards this clone: At one boundary the junction diverges from the germline segment, which might be a read error. The CDR3 sequence: CASSSTGGDDSFF. In DNA form, the CDR3 reads TGTGCCAGCAGCTCGACAGGGGGCGATGATTCCTTTTTT. The chain employs TRBV7-2 and TRBJ1-5; 10 positions match TRBD1. Germline CDR1 reads SGHTA; CDR2 reads FQGNSA. The CDR3 has 13 residues.

This clone was seen just once. J is TRBJ2-7 and V is TRBV29-1; 8 positions agree with TRBD1. Germline CDR1 SQVTM, CDR2 ANQGSEA. The trim removed 3 bases at V and 6 bases at J, leaving 7 bases unmatched. The CDR3 totals 13 residues. CDR3 residues: CSVETDRGGEQYF. The CDR3 DNA sequence: TGCAGCGTTGAGACCGACAGGGGCGGCGAGCAGTACTTC.